The clone carrying this T cell receptor (beta chain) was counted ten times or more. The antigen is not known. The source of the sample is a study of T-cell reconstitution after alpha-beta-depleted transplantation in children. Study-wide points: Surviving recipient cells, namely T cells and thymic progenitors, were the source of high day-60 TCRbeta diversity in some patients. Most T-cell counts and diversity one year after the transplant came from T cells that were newly produced.

Preparation of the TCRbeta library was carried out with unique molecular identifiers. MiXCR, run by TCRdb on the PCR reads, gives a single entry per CDR3 protein. Among fewer than 550,000 distinct CDR3 sequences listed, about 17% were seen once. This CDR3 comprises 14 residues. The V and J ends lost 4 bases and 4 bases, in that order; junction bases with no gene match: 6. Per germline, CDR1 SNHLY and CDR2 FYNNEI. The TCR sequence derives from a boy younger than two who had a stem cell transplant for Wiskott-Aldrich syndrome, so the T cells may come from the graft donor. The material was PBMCs, mostly from graft donor cells, obtained 360 days after TCRalphabeta/CD19-depleted stem cell transplant. V usage is TRBV2 and J usage is TRBJ2-7, with TRBD1 identical over 8 bases. CDR3 sequence (DNA): TGTGCCAGCAGTGCCGGGACAGGTCCTTACGAGCAGTACTTC. Its translation is CASSAGTGPYEQYF.